This T cell receptor (beta chain) appears in the sequencing data of a study of graft-versus-host responses after intestinal transplantation. Study as a whole: Each patient got anti-thymocyte globulin induction, then tacrolimus and steroids for about 3 years.

Study-wide findings and caveats: Subjects displaying graft-donor T cell macrochimerism possessed elevated graft-versus-host to host-versus-graft clonal ratios inside allografts.

A few counts support this clone. The antigen is unknown. Repertoires were generated with immunoSEQ multiplex PCR, while TCRdb's copy carries only in-frame clones and drops some. In the table there are about 78,000 clones, roughly 91% of which are singletons. Germline lookup yields CDR1 SGHRS and CDR2 YFSETQ. The CDR3 extends over 13 amino acids. Trimming stripped 4 bases from V and 6 bases from J, with 11 bases between. This sequence originates from a human donor who was the organ donor for an intestinal transplant. The sequencing here drew on unstimulated CD8+ T cells sorted from spleen or lymph node cells, taken before transplant. The chain employs TRBV5-1 and TRBJ1-5; D is undetermined. CDR3 nucleotide sequence: TGCGCCAGCAGCCCCGAGGGAGGTCAGCCCCAGCATTTT. Translated, it gives CASSPEGGQPQHF.